A selection of T cell receptor beta chains follows, all from one sample in a study of response to subunit inactivated influenza vaccine. TCRdb re-called the RT-PCR reads through MiXCR, storing one row per CDR3 protein. This sample has some 850,000 distinct CDR3 sequences, with under 20% found just once. The sample consisted of PBMCs from blood, taken 5 days after vaccination. These receptors came from a man aged 45-60 years who received an inactivated influenza vaccine. Both conserved end residues are part of each CDR3. A D gene is named only where the DNA matches it firmly. Clone size is shown for a subset of rows, as once, few, many or a class of expanded clone.

14,few,-,TRBV7-9,TRBJ1-2,CASRGIGRSYGYTF,TGTGCCAGCAGGGGAATAGGCAGGAGTTATGGCTACACCTTC
12,many,-,TRBV20-1,TRBJ1-2,CSARGGAYGYTF,TGCAGTGCTAGGGGTGGAGCTTATGGCTACACCTTC
14,-,TRBD1,TRBV11-2,TRBJ1-3,CASSRTGDGNTIYF,TGTGCCAGCAGCCGTACAGGGGATGGAAACACCATATATTTT
14,-,-,TRBV7-9,TRBJ2-4,CASSDTIAKNIQYF,TGTGCCAGCAGCGACACAATAGCCAAAAACATTCAGTACTTC
20,-,TRBD1,TRBV11-2,TRBJ2-1,CASSLTRDRGTRTSYNEQFF,TGTGCCAGCAGCCTCACCCGGGACAGGGGGACTCGTACCTCCTACAATGAGCAGTTCTTC
17,-,-,TRBV18,TRBJ1-2,CASSPPVVYSPLYGYTF,TGTGCCAGCTCACCACCAGTCGTGTACAGCCCTCTCTATGGCTACACCTTC
13,-,-,TRBV24-1,TRBJ2-1,CATSDLGRDEQFF,TGTGCCACCAGTGATTTGGGGCGAGATGAGCAGTTCTTC
19,-,TRBD2,TRBV5-4,TRBJ2-2,CASSSRLAGGTPNTGELFF,TGTGCCAGCAGCTCGCGACTAGCGGGGGGGACCCCAAACACCGGGGAGCTGTTTTTT
11,many,-,TRBV20-1,TRBJ2-3,CSARDVDTQYF,TGCAGTGCTAGGGACGTAGATACGCAGTATTTT
14,few,-,TRBV5-6,TRBJ2-5,CASSLRHVPETQYF,TGTGCCAGCAGCCTCAGACATGTCCCAGAGACCCAGTACTTC
13,-,-,TRBV2,TRBJ2-5,CASSDWDTETHYF,TGTGCCAGCAGTGATTGGGACACGGAGACCCATTACTTC
14,few,-,TRBV7-2,TRBJ1-6,CASSTIGANSPLHF,TGTGCCAGCAGCACAATCGGGGCTAATTCACCCCTCCACTTT
15,few,-,TRBV4-3,TRBJ1-1,CASSQDPGVDNEAFF,TGCGCCAGCAGCCAAGATCCGGGAGTTGATAATGAAGCTTTCTTT
13,few,-,TRBV19,TRBJ2-7,CASAQGFPYEQYF,TGTGCCAGTGCACAGGGATTCCCCTACGAGCAGTACTTC
14,few,-,TRBV9,TRBJ1-5,CASSPGPGGEPQHF,TGTGCCAGCAGCCCAGGGCCGGGGGGCGAGCCCCAGCATTTT